The 28 T cell receptor beta chains in this list originate from one sample, sequenced in a study of blood T cell repertoires in COVID-19. Clones were sequenced by immunoSEQ multiplex PCR, and TCRdb holds only the in-frame ones, with some missing. The data hold over 110,000 clones, with roughly 88% observed a single time. Sequencing was performed on peripheral blood. The receptors come from a human donor in a cohort sampled during active COVID-19.

This rearrangement joins TRBV5-6 to TRBJ1-2; weak D call: TRBD1 (6 bases). CDR1 SGHDT and CDR2 YYEEEE come from the germline V gene. V lost 1 base to trimming and J lost 8 bases, with 12 bases between them. CDR3 length: 13 residues. The DNA for the CDR3 is TGTGCCAGCAGCTTGCCTGGGGGCAGGGGCTACACCTTC. This gives the protein CASSLPGGRGYTF.

The V call is TRBV7-9, the J call TRBJ1-4; tentatively, D is TRBD1 (6 bases). The CDR3 covers 16 residues. Per germline, CDR1 SEHNR and CDR2 FQNEAQ (reference sequence). Trimming cost V 1 base and J 5 bases, with 14 bases left between them. The DNA of the CDR3 is TGTGCCAGCAGCTTAGGGCAGGGGATACGGAATGAAAAACTGTTTTTT. Translated: CASSLGQGIRNEKLFF.

The gene calls are TRBV30 and TRBJ1-5; unclear D gene. CDR3 length: 14 residues. Per the germline V gene, CDR1 is GTSNPN and CDR2 is SVGIG (reference sequence). The V end was cut by 0 bases, the J end by 3 bases, with 9 bases between. The CDR3 DNA follows: TGTGCCTGGAGTGTCCAGGCGTCCAATCAGCCCCAGCATTTT. Residues: CAWSVQASNQPQHF. Based on the CDR3 plus reference TRBV30 and TRBJ1-5, the full variable domain is SQTIHQWPATLVQPVGSPLSLECTVEGTSNPNLYWYRQAAGRGLQLLFYSVGIGQISSEVPQNLSASRPQDRQFILSSKKLLLSDSGFYLCAWSVQASNQPQHFGDGTRLSIL.

This chain uses TRBV5-5 with TRBJ1-2, with 7 bases matching TRBD1. The CDR3 runs to 14 residues. Trimming took 2 bases from V and 6 from J; bases not matched to a gene: 7. The germline V gene encodes CDR1 SGHKS and CDR2 YYEKEE (reference sequence). The CDR3 DNA sequence: TGTGCCAGCAGCTTTATAGGGGGCGAAAATGGCTACACCTTC. It translates to CASSFIGGENGYTF.

The table lists this clone with a few counts. V gene TRBV2 combines with J gene TRBJ1-2; TRBD1 is a possible D gene (6 bases). The CDR3 runs 16 residues. V was clipped by 4 bases and J by 0 bases, with 15 bases between them. Germline V gene data show CDR1 as SNHLY and CDR2 as FYNNEI. This CDR3 is CASSGDRDNTNYGYTF. CDR3 DNA: TGTGCCAGCAGTGGAGACCGGGACAACACTAACTATGGCTACACCTTC.

This rearrangement joins TRBV20-1 to TRBJ2-7, with D tentatively TRBD1 (6 bases). This CDR3 contains 11 residues. Germline CDR1 and CDR2: DFQATT and SNEGSKA (reference sequence). V lost 3 bases and J lost 3, with 6 bases in between. In nucleotides, the CDR3 is TGCAGTGCTAGGGACAGCTACGAGCAGTACTTC. It specifies CSARDSYEQYF.

The chain joins TRBV3-1 (or the pseudogene TRBV3-2) to TRBJ1-1, with D hard to call. Trimming shortened V by 1 base and J by 5 bases, and 17 bases separated the two germline ends. The germline gives CDR1 LGHDT, CDR2 YNNKEL (reference sequence). This CDR3 region has 16 residues. As DNA, the CDR3 is TGTGCCAGCAGCCAAGCCCCAGGATGGCGGGGTACTGAAGCTTTCTTT. Translating gives CASSQAPGWRGTEAFF.

The V and J genes are TRBV27 and TRBJ2-5; TRBD2 is a possible D gene (6 bases). Germline V lookup: CDR1 MNHEY, CDR2 SMNVEV (reference sequence). Deletions cut 5 bases from V and 3 bases from J, with 13 bases between. The CDR3 sequence is 14 residues long. Here the CDR3 DNA reads TGTGCCAGCAGTGCTCGGGGGATGGAAGAGACCCAGTACTTC. Translation: CASSARGMEETQYF.

The V and J genes are TRBV7-9 and TRBJ2-3; TRBD2 agrees at 9 bases. The germline gives CDR1 SEHNR, CDR2 FQNEAQ (reference sequence). Losses at the gene ends were 2 bases for V and 1 base for J; bases not matched to a gene: 1. The CDR3 sequence is 15 residues long. CDR3 amino acids: CASSLRLAGTDTQYF. CDR3 DNA: TGTGCCAGCAGCTTAAGACTAGCGGGCACAGATACGCAGTATTTT.

V gene TRBV12-3 or TRBV12-4 combines with J gene TRBJ1-6, with TRBD1 as a possible D gene (6 bases). The ends were cut back, 4 bases at V and 13 bases at J, with 14 bases in the middle. This CDR3 is built from 13 residues. The CDR3 sequence is CASSSLQGLPLHF. Here the CDR3 DNA reads TGTGCCAGCAGTTCATTACAGGGTCTCCCCCTCCACTTT.

CDR3 nucleotides: TGCGCCAGCAGCCAAGAACAGGGGCGAGTGAACACTGAAGCTTTCTTT. Its protein product is CASSQEQGRVNTEAFF. The J gene is TRBJ1-1, the V gene TRBV4-1; 7 bases align to TRBD1. This CDR3 has 16 amino acids. V lost 0 bases and J lost 0; bases outside the gene matches: 4. CDR1 MGHRA and CDR2 YSYEKL come from the germline V gene.

The count of this clone is one. The chain uses TRBV4-1 and TRBJ1-2; 9 nucleotides agree with TRBD1. Germline V gene sequence: CDR1 MGHRA, CDR2 YSYEKL. V lost 0 bases to trimming and J lost 5 bases; unmatched junction nucleotides: 4. The CDR3 spans 15 residues. CDR3: CASSQDNRGRYGYTF. In nucleotides, the CDR3 is TGCGCCAGCAGCCAAGATAACAGGGGGCGTTATGGCTACACCTTC.

The chain recombines TRBV5-4 with TRBJ2-3; tentatively, D is TRBD1 (6 bases). The ends were cut back, 4 bases at V and 1 base at J, with 16 bases in the middle. Germline CDR1 SGHNT, CDR2 YYREEE (reference sequence). The CDR3 is 16 residues long. The CDR3 DNA is TGTGCCAGCAGCCATAACAGGGCCGCAGGCACAGATACGCAGTATTTT. Its protein product is CASSHNRAAGTDTQYF.

The chain uses TRBV27 and TRBJ2-7, with D perhaps TRBD1 (6 bases). CDR1 and CDR2 (germline): MNHEY, SMNVEV (reference sequence). CDR3 size: 15 residues. Deletions cut 6 bases from V and 3 bases from J, with 18 bases between. The CDR3 is CASRDHRDKYYEQYF. The CDR3, as DNA: TGTGCCAGCAGGGACCACCGGGACAAATACTACGAGCAGTACTTC.

CDR3 loop: CASSPPPGRESGMARGAFF. CDR3 in DNA: TGTGCCAGCTCACCTCCCCCGGGCAGGGAGTCTGGAATGGCCAGGGGAGCTTTCTTT. The chain uses TRBV18 and TRBJ1-1; a weak D match, TRBD1 (6 bases). Germline V gene sequence: CDR1 KGHSH, CDR2 LQKENI. V lost 3 bases to trimming and J lost 10 bases, with 33 bases between them. The CDR3 is made up of 19 amino acids.

This clone was seen only once. As DNA, the CDR3 is TGTGCCAGCATTTCCCGGGACAGGGGCGTCTATGGCTACACCTTC. This gives the protein CASISRDRGVYGYTF. The V gene is TRBV6-5, the J gene TRBJ1-2, with 10 nucleotides matching TRBD1. The germline CDR1 and CDR2 sequences are MNHEY and SVGAGI. The CDR3 is 15 residues long. V lost 7 bases, J lost 4 bases, and 9 bases stayed unmatched.

The sample holds a few counts of this clone. The chain carries TRBV10-1 and TRBJ1-5; a weak D match, TRBD1 (6 bases). The germline V gene encodes CDR1 WNHNN and CDR2 SYGVQD (reference sequence). The ends were cut back, 7 bases at V and 8 bases at J, with 15 bases in the middle. This CDR3 contains 13 residues. The CDR3 protein is CASNVAGEKPQHF. Here the CDR3 DNA reads TGCGCCAGCAACGTGGCAGGGGAGAAGCCCCAGCATTTT.

The chain employs TRBV11-2 and TRBJ1-1; 7 positions match TRBD1. V gave up 5 bases and J gave up 1 base; unmatched junction bases: 7. Germline V gene lookup returns CDR1 SGHAT and CDR2 FQNNGV. The CDR3 is 15 amino acids. CDR3 bases: TGTGCCAGCAGCCAACCGGGACAGAAGAACACTGAAGCTTTCTTT. Its protein product is CASSQPGQKNTEAFF.

To note about this clone: At one of its ends the junction is not consistent with the germline gene, which may arise from a read error. V usage is TRBV29-1 and J usage is TRBJ1-1, with D unclear. Germline CDR1 and CDR2: SQVTM and ANQGSEA. The CDR3 runs to 13 residues. The chain's CDR3 is CSVEDWSGDGLIF. The DNA of the CDR3 is TGCAGCGTTGAAGATTGGTCGGGCGACGGACTTATCTTT. The whole variable domain, filled in from reference TRBV29-1 and TRBJ1-1, reads SAVISQKPSRDICQRGTSLTIQCQVDSQVTMMFWYRQQPGQSLTLIATANQGSEATYESGFVIDKFPISRPNLTFSTLTVSNMSPEDSSIYLCSVEDWSGDGLIFGQGTRLTVV.

The rearrangement joins TRBV27 to TRBJ2-5; 8 bases line up with TRBD1. The CDR3 runs 16 residues. Germline assignment: CDR1 MNHEY and CDR2 SMNVEV (reference sequence). The ends lost 5 bases at V and 3 bases at J; junction bases unmatched: 11. CDR3 in DNA: TGTGCCAGCAGTCCCCGACAGGGGACCTTTAAAGAGACCCAGTACTTC. Its protein is CASSPRQGTFKETQYF.

The chain recombines TRBV6-2 or TRBV6-3 with TRBJ2-7; D is uncertain. This CDR3 comprises 13 residues. Germline lookup yields CDR1 MNHEY and CDR2 SVGEGT. V was shortened by 5 bases and J by 4 bases, with 12 bases between the two germline ends. CDR3 protein: CASSRSAFYEQYF. DNA for the CDR3: TGTGCCAGCAGTCGAAGTGCGTTTTACGAGCAGTACTTC.

The chain employs TRBV5-6 and TRBJ1-2; 8 nucleotides line up with TRBD1. J lost 4 bases, V lost 0 bases, and 5 bases had no gene match. CDR1 is SGHDT, CDR2 YYEEEE, per germline. The CDR3 consists of 15 residues. CDR3 bases: TGTGCCAGCAGCTTGGCAGCAGGGGGCAGCTATGGCTACACCTTC. This gives the protein CASSLAAGGSYGYTF.

The genes are TRBV7-2 and TRBJ2-3; 7 bases map to TRBD1. Germline CDR1 SGHTA, CDR2 FQGNSA. The V and J ends lost 1 base and 4 bases, in that order; junction bases with no gene match: 5. The length of the CDR3 is 15 residues. In nucleotides, the CDR3 is TGTGCCAGCAGCTTAGGAGGGGGCGGCTCAGATACGCAGTATTTT. The encoded protein is CASSLGGGGSDTQYF.

The chain couples TRBV2 to TRBJ2-3; 14 positions agree with TRBD2. CDR3 length: 16 residues. Germline V gene data show CDR1 as SNHLY and CDR2 as FYNNEI. J lost 1 base, V lost 6 bases, and 3 bases had no gene match. Here the CDR3 reads CASRRLAGGRTDTQYF. The CDR3, as DNA: TGTGCCAGCAGGAGACTAGCGGGGGGGCGCACAGATACGCAGTATTTT.

This clone was recorded only once. The chain employs TRBV14 and TRBJ1-2; 7 bases fit TRBD1. The J segment lost 4 bases and the V segment lost 4 bases, leaving 3 bases of the junction unmatched. The CDR3 runs 13 residues. CDR1 is SGHDN and CDR2 is FVKESK in the germline V gene. The CDR3 nucleotides read TGTGCCAGCAGCCGAGACAGGGCCTATGGCTACACCTTC. Translating it yields CASSRDRAYGYTF.

V is TRBV7-2 and J is TRBJ1-6, with TRBD1 matching 8 bases. V lost 5 bases, J lost 11 bases, and 5 bases stayed unmatched. The CDR3 runs to 13 residues. Germline CDR1 is SGHTA and CDR2 is FQGNSA. CDR3 residues: CASSARGLPPLHF. CDR3 nucleotide sequence: TGTGCCAGCAGCGCCAGGGGGCTACCACCCCTCCACTTT.

The chain uses TRBV27 and TRBJ1-4; 8 positions match TRBD1. This CDR3 spans 15 amino acids. Per germline, CDR1 MNHEY and CDR2 SMNVEV (reference sequence). Losses at the gene ends were 6 bases for V and 8 bases for J; bases not matched to a gene: 11. The DNA of the CDR3 is TGTGCCAGCAGAACCTTAGACAGGGGCAGGGAAAAACTGTTTTTT. Its protein is CASRTLDRGREKLFF.

The chain carries TRBV4-3 and TRBJ1-1; 8 bases are shared with TRBD1. The CDR3 consists of 17 residues. With 0 bases clipped from V and 0 bases from J, the junction kept 6 bases outside the gene matches. The V gene's germline CDR1 is LGHNA and CDR2 YSLEER. This CDR3 is CASSQERQGALNTEAFF. The CDR3 region has the DNA TGCGCCAGCAGCCAAGAAAGGCAGGGGGCCCTGAACACTGAAGCTTTCTTT.